The 24 T cell receptor beta chains below come from one sample, sequenced in a study of OX40 agonist ivuxolimab in advanced cancers. The assay was immunoSEQ multiplex PCR, and TCRdb's table has in-frame clones only and misses some. This sample carries about 73,000 clones, roughly nine tenths of them seen once, and the ten largest clones take approximately 0.45%. Sample: CD4+ or CD8+ T cells sorted from blood, taken in a trial of the OX40 agonist ivuxolimab. These TCRs come from an adult with an advanced solid tumor such as melanoma, head and neck, liver or kidney cancer.

The rearrangement links TRBV30 to TRBJ1-3, with a tentative D call TRBD1 (6 bases). The CDR3 is made up of 16 amino acids. With 4 bases removed from V and 2 bases from J, the gap between germline ends came to 18 bases. Germline CDR1 reads GTSNPN; CDR2 reads SVGIG (reference sequence). CDR3 in amino acids: CAWTSRGAETGNTIYF. The CDR3 DNA is TGTGCCTGGACTTCGAGGGGGGCAGAAACTGGAAACACCATATATTTT. Full variable domain (outside the CDR3, taken from reference TRBV30 and TRBJ1-3): SQTIHQWPATLVQPVGSPLSLECTVEGTSNPNLYWYRQAAGRGLQLLFYSVGIGQISSEVPQNLSASRPQDRQFILSSKKLLLSDSGFYLCAWTSRGAETGNTIYFGEGSWLTVV.

CDR3 coding DNA: TGTGCCAGCAGTTTACCGGGACAGGGGGCGAATGAGCAGTACTTC. This gives the protein CASSLPGQGANEQYF. The rearrangement joins TRBV6-6 to TRBJ2-7; 12 bases line up with TRBD1. V lost 4 bases, J lost 7 bases, and 8 bases stayed unmatched. This CDR3 is 15 amino acids long. Germline V gene sequence: CDR1 MNHNY, CDR2 SVGAGI (reference sequence).

CDR3 DNA sequence: TGTGCCAGCTCACCTGGGACAGGGGGCCGGGAGACCCAGTACTTC. Protein product: CASSPGTGGRETQYF. The rearrangement joins TRBV18 to TRBJ2-5; 12 nucleotides align to TRBD1. The CDR3 is 15 amino acids. The germline gives CDR1 KGHSH, CDR2 LQKENI. Trimming at V came to 3 bases and at J to 5 bases, leaving 4 bases not matched to a gene.

The chain is built from TRBV20-1 and TRBJ1-2; no clear D gene. This CDR3 has 11 amino acids. Germline values: CDR1 DFQATT, CDR2 SNEGSKA (reference sequence). V was trimmed by 6 bases and J by 0 bases, leaving 5 bases between them. CDR3 sequence (DNA): TGCAGTGCGTGGACTAACTATGGCTACACCTTC. Its translation: CSAWTNYGYTF.

The CDR3 DNA follows: TGTGCCAGCAGCTTAGGTAGGGATAGGAACGAGCAGTACTTC. Translation gives CASSLGRDRNEQYF. The rearrangement links TRBV7-8 to TRBJ2-7; D remains unclear. The CDR3 sequence is 14 residues long. Germline values: CDR1 SGHVS, CDR2 FQNEAQ. The V end was cut by 1 base, the J end by 5 bases, with 12 bases between.

In DNA form, the CDR3 reads TGTGCCAGTAGTAATCAGGGGATAGCGGGGGGCAATGAGCAGTTCTTC. Translated, it gives CASSNQGIAGGNEQFF. The chain employs TRBV19 and TRBJ2-1; TRBD2 matches at 10 bases. With V trimmed by 4 bases and J by 6 bases, 9 bases remained unmatched. The CDR3 is made up of 16 amino acids. Germline V gene lookup returns CDR1 LNHDA and CDR2 SQIVND (reference sequence).

V is TRBV18 and J is TRBJ2-2; 7 bases match TRBD1. This CDR3 comprises 18 residues. With V trimmed by 3 bases and J by 7 bases, 17 bases remained unmatched. Germline loops: CDR1 KGHSH, CDR2 LQKENI. CDR3 bases: TGTGCCAGCTCACCCCAAACCTCGACAGGGTACGGGATCGGGGAGCTGTTTTTT. Amino acid sequence: CASSPQTSTGYGIGELFF.

In this sample, this clone turned up once. The chain carries TRBV4-1 and TRBJ1-1; possible D gene TRBD1, 5 bases. Germline assignment: CDR1 MGHRA and CDR2 YSYEKL. The CDR3 extends over 14 amino acids. Trimming removed 5 bases from V and 0 bases from J, with 10 bases in between. The CDR3 DNA reads as TGCGCCAGCAGCGTGACAGACATGAACACTGAAGCTTTCTTT. Translating gives CASSVTDMNTEAFF.

The chain joins TRBV6-5 to TRBJ1-1, with D tentatively TRBD1 (6 bases). The CDR3 is made up of 15 amino acids. Germline V gene data show CDR1 as MNHEY and CDR2 as SVGAGI. V lost 8 bases to trimming and J lost 0 bases, with 16 bases between them. For the CDR3, the DNA is TGTGCCAGCCACCTTCAGGGGTCAGTGAACACTGAAGCTTTCTTT. Protein: CASHLQGSVNTEAFF.

The chain employs TRBV10-1 and TRBJ2-1; TRBD2 matches at 7 bases. Germline loops: CDR1 WNHNN, CDR2 SYGVQD (reference sequence). V lost 4 bases to trimming and J lost 4 bases; unmatched junction nucleotides: 4. This CDR3 has 14 amino acids. The CDR3 loop is CASSGSGIYNEQFF. As DNA, the CDR3 is TGCGCCAGCAGTGGGAGCGGGATATACAATGAGCAGTTCTTC.

The chain carries TRBV7-9 and TRBJ2-1, with 8 positions matching TRBD2. V shed 5 bases and J 6 bases; nucleotides not matched to a gene: 12. The CDR3 is 16 amino acids. Per the germline V gene, CDR1 is SEHNR and CDR2 is FQNEAQ (reference sequence). CDR3 region: CASSPGLVAGINEQFF. The CDR3 DNA reads TGTGCCAGCAGCCCCGGTCTGGTAGCGGGGATCAATGAGCAGTTCTTC. Based on the CDR3 plus reference TRBV7-9 and TRBJ2-1, the full variable domain is DTGVSQNPRHKITKRGQNVTFRCDPISEHNRLYWYRQTLGQGPEFLTYFQNEAQLEKSRLLSDRFSAERPKGSFSTLEIQRTEQGDSAMYLCASSPGLVAGINEQFFGPGTRLTVL.

This sequence joins TRBV6-1 and TRBJ2-3; the D gene could be TRBD1 or TRBD2 (5 bases each). The V end lost 2 bases, the J end lost 5 bases, and 17 bases lay between the germline ends. The CDR3 sequence is 16 residues long. Looked up from germline, CDR1 is MNHNS and CDR2 is SASEGT. Here the CDR3 reads CASSEPERIGGDTQYF. In DNA form, the CDR3 reads TGTGCCAGCAGTGAACCCGAACGGATTGGGGGAGATACGCAGTATTTT.

This chain uses TRBV16 with TRBJ2-7; tentatively, D is TRBD1 or TRBD2 (6 bases each). In germline, CDR1 is KGHSY, CDR2 FQNENV. The CDR3 runs to 15 residues. V was cut by 1 base and J by 4 bases, with 14 bases left in between. CDR3 sequence: CASSQWGALEYEQYF. DNA for the CDR3: TGTGCCAGCAGCCAATGGGGGGCCCTCGAGTACGAGCAGTACTTC.

The gene calls are TRBV21-1 and TRBJ2-7; whether TRBD1, the table's D call, matches the DNA was not checked. TRBV21-1 is termed a pseudogene. This CDR3 is built from 13 residues. The CDR3 DNA reads TGTGCCAGCGGGGCAAGCCCATCCTACGAGCAGTACTTC. Its translation: CASGASPSYEQYF.

The V and J genes are TRBV15 and TRBJ2-1; 13 nucleotides agree with TRBD2. Germline V gene data show CDR1 as LNHNV and CDR2 as YYDKDF (reference sequence). The J segment lost 14 bases and the V segment lost 0 bases, leaving 4 bases of the junction unmatched. The CDR3 covers 14 residues. The CDR3, as DNA: TGTGCCACCAGCAGAGATTTACTAGCGGGAGGGGAGTTCTTC. It yields the protein CATSRDLLAGGEFF.

Note on this clone: One end of the junction fails to match germline, which may point to a read error. This rearrangement joins TRBV30 to TRBJ1-5; no reliable D call. The CDR3 is 13 residues long. The germline V gene has CDR1 GTSNPN and CDR2 SVGIG (reference sequence). CDR3 amino acids: CAWSVQSNQPQHF. CDR3 DNA sequence: TGTGCCTGGAGTGTACAGAGCAACCAGCCCCAGCATTTT.

The genes are TRBV18 and TRBJ2-2; D remains ambiguous. Trimming took 0 bases from V and 4 from J, leaving 6 bases between them. Germline values: CDR1 KGHSH, CDR2 LQKENI. The CDR3 sequence is 14 residues long. In DNA, the CDR3 is TGTGCCAGCTCACCACCCCCCGGCACCGGGGAGCTGTTTTTT. This codes for CASSPPPGTGELFF.

This chain connects TRBV7-2 to TRBJ1-4; maybe TRBD1 (5 bases). Germline-derived CDR1 and CDR2 are SGHTA and FQGNSA. V gave up 0 bases and J gave up 7 bases, with 9 bases separating them. The CDR3 is 14 amino acids. The CDR3 region is CASSLAGGVEKLFF. The CDR3 DNA is TGTGCCAGCAGCTTAGCGGGGGGAGTTGAAAAACTGTTTTTT. The full variable domain, completed using reference TRBV7-2 and TRBJ1-4, is GAGVSQSPSNKVTEKGKDVELRCDPISGHTALYWYRQSLGQGLEFLIYFQGNSAPDKSGLPSDRFSAERTGGSVSTLTIQRTQQEDSAVYLCASSLAGGVEKLFFGSGTQLSVL.

The J gene is TRBJ2-1, the V gene TRBV10-3; TRBD2 matches at 10 bases. The CDR3 extends over 15 amino acids. Germline CDR1 ENHRY, CDR2 SYGVKD. After removal of 6 bases from V and 4 bases from J, the junction contained 6 bases not matched to a gene. CDR3 DNA sequence: TGTGCCATCAGGAGCTCTAGCGGGAGATACAATGAGCAGTTCTTC. This sequence encodes CAIRSSSGRYNEQFF.

The chain couples TRBV28 to TRBJ1-1, with a tentative D call TRBD1 (6 bases). Germline CDR1 is MDHEN and CDR2 is SYDVKM. The germline V and J ends were trimmed by 2 bases and 1 base, with 11 bases remaining between them. The CDR3 length is 15 residues. The CDR3 region is CASSLVGGGNTEAFF. The CDR3 region has the DNA TGTGCCAGCAGTTTAGTGGGAGGGGGGAACACTGAAGCTTTCTTT. The variable domain in full, with the rest retrieved from reference TRBV28 and TRBJ1-1, is DVKVTQSSRYLVKRTGEKVFLECVQDMDHENMFWYRQDPGLGLRLIYFSYDVKMKEKGDIPEGYSVSREKKERFSLILESASTNQTSMYLCASSLVGGGNTEAFFGQGTRLTVV.

The gene calls are TRBV19 and TRBJ2-3, with no clear D. Germline loops: CDR1 LNHDA, CDR2 SQIVND (reference sequence). V lost 11 bases to trimming and J lost 3 bases, with 15 bases between them. The CDR3 has 13 residues. CDR3 amino acids: CASGPQGTDTQYF. CDR3 nucleotides: TGTGCCTCAGGCCCGCAAGGGACAGATACGCAGTATTTT.

The J gene is TRBJ2-3, the V gene TRBV11-3; D uncertain. CDR1 is SGHNT and CDR2 is YENEEA in the germline V gene. The CDR3 has 13 amino acids. V lost 3 bases and J lost 0, with 4 bases in between. CDR3 DNA: TGTGCCAGCAGCTTCTCTAGCACAGATACGCAGTATTTT. As protein: CASSFSSTDTQYF.

On this clone: Other DNA variants within this sample encode the same CDR3. The chain employs TRBV18 and TRBJ2-7; no definite D call. The CDR3 spans 14 residues. Germline CDR1 is KGHSH and CDR2 is LQKENI. Deletions cut 3 bases from V and 1 base from J, with 10 bases between. In DNA form, the CDR3 reads TGTGCCAGCTCACCCCCCGGGTTGTCCTACGAGCAGTACTTC. Its translation is CASSPPGLSYEQYF.

The CDR3 DNA is TGTGCCAGCTCAGGGACCATGAACACTGAAGCTTTCTTT. Amino acids: CASSGTMNTEAFF. This chain connects TRBV18 to TRBJ1-1, with D perhaps TRBD1 (5 bases). CDR3 length equals 13 residues. Deletions cut 5 bases from V and 0 bases from J, with 7 bases between. Per the germline V gene, CDR1 is KGHSH and CDR2 is LQKENI.